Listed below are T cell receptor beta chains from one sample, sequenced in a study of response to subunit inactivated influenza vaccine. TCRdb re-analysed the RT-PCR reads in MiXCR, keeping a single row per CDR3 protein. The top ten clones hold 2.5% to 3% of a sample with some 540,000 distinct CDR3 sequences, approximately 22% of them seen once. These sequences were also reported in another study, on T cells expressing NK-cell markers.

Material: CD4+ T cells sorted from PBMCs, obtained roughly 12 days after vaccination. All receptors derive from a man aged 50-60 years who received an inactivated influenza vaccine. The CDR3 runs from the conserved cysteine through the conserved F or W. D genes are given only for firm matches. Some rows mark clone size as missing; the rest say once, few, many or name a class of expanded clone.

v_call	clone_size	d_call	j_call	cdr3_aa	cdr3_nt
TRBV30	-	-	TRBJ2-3	CAWSALAWVADTQYF	TGTGCCTGGAGCGCCCTTGCCTGGGTCGCAGATACGCAGTATTTT
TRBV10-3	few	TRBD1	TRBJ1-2	CAISGQGARGYTF	TGTGCCATCAGTGGGCAGGGGGCACGAGGCTACACCTTC
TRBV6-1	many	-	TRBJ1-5	CASSPGRYSNQPQHF	TGTGCCAGCAGCCCGGGACGGTATAGCAATCAGCCCCAGCATTTT
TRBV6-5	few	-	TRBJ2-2	CASSYRQGNTGELFF	TGTGCCAGCAGTTACAGGCAGGGGAACACCGGGGAGCTGTTTTTT
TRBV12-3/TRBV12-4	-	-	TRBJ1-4	CASSLVAAAGKLFF	TGTGCCAGCAGTCTGGTCGCGGCGGCGGGTAAACTGTTTTTT
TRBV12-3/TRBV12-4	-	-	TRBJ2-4	CASSPVWALGNIQYF	TGTGCCAGCAGCCCCGTTTGGGCCTTGGGGAACATTCAGTACTTC
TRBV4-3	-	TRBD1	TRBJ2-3	CASSQEIDRVGDTQYF	TGCGCCAGCAGCCAGGAAATCGACAGGGTTGGAGATACGCAGTATTTT
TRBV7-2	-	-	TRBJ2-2	CASSYRSAVTGELFF	TGTGCCAGCAGCTACAGAAGTGCGGTCACCGGGGAGCTGTTTTTT
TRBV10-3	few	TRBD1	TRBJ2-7	CATGTASSYEQYF	TGTGCCACTGGGACAGCTAGCTCCTACGAGCAGTACTTC
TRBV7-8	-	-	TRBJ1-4	CASSFSTGAPNEKLFF	TGTGCCAGCAGCTTCTCTACAGGAGCTCCTAATGAAAAACTGTTTTTT
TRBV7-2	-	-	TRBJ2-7	CASSLGYNYQYEQYF	TGTGCCAGCAGCTTAGGGTACAACTACCAGTACGAGCAGTACTTC
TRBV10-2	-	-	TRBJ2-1	CASSEESSYNEQFF	TGCGCCAGCAGTGAAGAGAGCTCCTACAATGAGCAGTTCTTC
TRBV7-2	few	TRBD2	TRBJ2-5	CASSFGGGAKTQYF	TGTGCCAGCAGCTTTGGCGGGGGGGCGAAGACCCAGTACTTC
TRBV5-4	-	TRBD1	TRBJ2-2	CASSHPGQVTGELFF	TGTGCCAGCAGCCATCCGGGACAGGTGACCGGGGAGCTGTTTTTT
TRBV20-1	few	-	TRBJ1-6	CSATQGNSPLHF	TGCAGTGCCACTCAAGGAAATTCACCCCTCCACTTT
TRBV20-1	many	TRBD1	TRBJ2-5	CSARETGRETQYF	TGCAGTGCTAGGGAGACAGGGCGGGAGACCCAGTACTTC
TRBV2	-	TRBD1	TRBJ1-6	CASSQTTGRKGSPLHF	TGTGCCAGCAGCCAAACGACAGGGAGGAAGGGATCACCCCTCCACTTT
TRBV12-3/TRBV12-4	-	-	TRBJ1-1	CASRSTGTLVFF	TGTGCCAGCAGGTCGACCGGGACCCTGGTTTTCTTT
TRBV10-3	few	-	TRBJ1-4	CAISESGGTNEKLFF	TGTGCCATCAGTGAGTCAGGGGGTACTAATGAAAAACTGTTTTTT
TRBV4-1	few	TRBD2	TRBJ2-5	CASSPLAGVGETQYF	TGCGCCAGCAGCCCACTAGCGGGAGTAGGAGAGACCCAGTACTTC
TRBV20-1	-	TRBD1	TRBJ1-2	CSVSGQGDYGYTF	TGCAGTGTTTCCGGACAGGGGGACTATGGCTACACCTTC
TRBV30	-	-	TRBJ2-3	CAWGAGTSTDTQYF	TGTGCCTGGGGGGCAGGTACTAGCACAGATACGCAGTATTTT
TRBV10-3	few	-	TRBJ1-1	CAISEPAGANTEAFF	TGTGCCATCAGTGAACCCGCCGGGGCGAACACTGAAGCTTTCTTT
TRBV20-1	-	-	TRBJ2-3	CSATAVRRGTDTQYF	TGCAGTGCCACGGCCGTGAGACGGGGCACAGATACGCAGTATTTT
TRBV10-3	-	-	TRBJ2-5	CAIGRWGAGETQYF	TGTGCCATCGGAAGATGGGGGGCAGGAGAGACCCAGTACTTC